These 24 T cell receptor beta chains were all obtained from the same sample, sequenced in a study of STAT5B mutations in CD4+ large granular lymphocyte leukemia. Sequencing was performed with immunoSEQ multiplex PCR; in TCRdb, only in-frame clones are kept and a portion is missing. In the table there are about 35,000 clones, roughly two thirds of which are singletons. The sequencing input was CD4+ T cells from blood buffy coats. These receptors originate from a human donor in good health.

V is TRBV11-3 and J is TRBJ2-2; 8 bases agree with TRBD1. Trimming took 4 bases from V and 5 from J; bases not matched to a gene: 6. This CDR3 has 15 residues. The germline CDR1 and CDR2 sequences are SGHNT and YENEEA. The chain's CDR3 is CASSSDRAGTGELFF. DNA of the CDR3: TGTGCCAGCAGCTCGGACAGGGCGGGAACCGGGGAGCTGTTTTTT.

This clone was counted a few times. As DNA, the CDR3 is TGTGCCAGCAGCTTTATGGGGACTGCTAGCACAGATACGCAGTATTTT. It encodes CASSFMGTASTDTQYF. The chain joins TRBV11-2 to TRBJ2-3; tentative D call: TRBD2 (6 bases). Germline V gives CDR1 SGHAT, CDR2 FQNNGV. V shed 3 bases and J shed 0 bases, with 13 bases lying between them. The CDR3 covers 16 residues.

The V and J genes are TRBV27 and TRBJ2-2, with 8 bases matching TRBD1. V lost 3 bases, J lost 3 bases, and 3 bases stayed unmatched. CDR3 length equals 15 residues. Germline CDR1 reads MNHEY; CDR2 reads SMNVEV (reference sequence). CDR3 in DNA: TGTGCCAGCAGTTTCAGGGGGCCAGACACCGGGGAGCTGTTTTTT. It codes for CASSFRGPDTGELFF.

This chain uses TRBV7-3 with TRBJ1-4; D is possibly TRBD1 (5 bases). V was cut by 4 bases and J by 4 bases, with 19 bases left in between. This CDR3 comprises 17 residues. From germline, CDR1 is SGHTA and CDR2 FQGTGA. In DNA, the CDR3 is TGTGCCAGCAGCTCGAGCTATGACAGCCCCTTTAATGAAAAACTGTTTTTT. This gives the protein CASSSSYDSPFNEKLFF.

The CDR3 nucleotides are TGTGCCAGTAGCGGAGGGAATCAGCCCCAGCATTTT. Encoded protein: CASSGGNQPQHF. This sequence joins TRBV19 and TRBJ1-5; D gene uncertain. The CDR3 has 12 residues. V dropped 6 bases and J dropped 4 bases, with 7 bases sitting between them. Per germline, CDR1 LNHDA and CDR2 SQIVND (reference sequence).

This chain connects TRBV5-1 to TRBJ1-5, with a possible D match to TRBD1 (6 bases). This CDR3 region has 15 residues. Germline CDR1 and CDR2: SGHRS and YFSETQ. V was cut by 0 bases and J by 3 bases, with 10 bases left in between. The DNA for the CDR3 is TGCGCCAGCAGCTTGGGGGGGGCCGACAATCAGCCCCAGCATTTT. Translation gives CASSLGGADNQPQHF.

V gene TRBV5-1 combines with J gene TRBJ2-3; D gene ambiguous. The CDR3 is 15 amino acids. Trimming removed 0 bases at V and 2 bases at J, with 10 bases between. Germline V gives CDR1 SGHRS, CDR2 YFSETQ. The CDR3 loop is CASSLGSGFTDTQYF. The CDR3 DNA sequence: TGCGCCAGCAGCTTGGGTTCTGGGTTCACAGATACGCAGTATTTT. Filled out from reference TRBV5-1 and TRBJ2-3, the complete variable domain reads KAGVTQTPRYLIKTRGQQVTLSCSPISGHRSVSWYQQTPGQGLQFLFEYFSETQRNKGNFPGRFSGRQFSNSRSEMNVSTLELGDSALYLCASSLGSGFTDTQYFGPGTRLTVL.

The rearrangement uses TRBV10-3 and TRBJ2-2; D remains ambiguous. V was shortened by 6 bases and J by 6 bases, with 8 bases between the two germline ends. Looked up from germline, CDR1 is ENHRY and CDR2 is SYGVKD. The CDR3 is 12 amino acids. The CDR3 DNA follows: TGTGCCATCAGCCACCAACCCGGGGAGCTGTTTTTT. This codes for CAISHQPGELFF.

V usage is TRBV7-2 and J usage is TRBJ2-1; D not resolved. The CDR3 is made up of 12 amino acids. The germline gives CDR1 SGHTA, CDR2 FQGNSA. V gave up 6 bases and J gave up 13 bases, with 16 bases separating them. CDR3 sequence (DNA): TGTGCCAGCAGACCCGAAGTGTCCGTACAGTTCTTC. Its protein is CASRPEVSVQFF.

This CDR3 is CASSGDTNTGELFF. The CDR3 DNA sequence: TGTGCCAGCAGTGGTGACACAAACACCGGGGAGCTGTTTTTT. This chain uses TRBV6-1 with TRBJ2-2; D not certain. This CDR3 has 14 amino acids. V lost 4 bases, J lost 2 bases, and 8 bases lay in between. Germline CDR1 and CDR2: MNHNS and SASEGT.

This clone turned up a few times. The CDR3 sequence: CASSEALQGNYGYTF. The CDR3 DNA sequence: TGTGCCAGCAGTGAAGCGCTTCAGGGGAACTATGGCTACACCTTC. The rearrangement joins TRBV2 to TRBJ1-2; D is perhaps TRBD1 (6 bases). The CDR3 sequence is 15 residues long. V was pared by 0 bases and J by 2 bases, with 10 bases between. The germline V gene has CDR1 SNHLY and CDR2 FYNNEI. Full variable domain (remainder filled in from reference TRBV2 and TRBJ1-2): EPEVTQTPSHQVTQMGQEVILRCVPISNHLYFYWYRQILGQKVEFLVSFYNNEISEKSEIFDDQFSVERPDGSNFTLKIRSTKLEDSAMYFCASSEALQGNYGYTFGSGTRLTVV.

This clone was seen only once. The chain carries TRBV7-9 and TRBJ1-3; TRBD1 aligns across 11 bases. The V and J ends lost 4 bases and 0 bases, in that order; junction bases with no gene match: 8. In germline, CDR1 is SEHNR, CDR2 FQNEAQ (reference sequence). This CDR3 region has 18 residues. In DNA, the CDR3 is TGTGCCAGCAGCTCTGGACAGGGGGCTAGCCGCTCTGGAAACACCATATATTTT. Its protein is CASSSGQGASRSGNTIYF.

V gene TRBV5-1 combines with J gene TRBJ1-1; D possibly corresponds to TRBD1 (6 bases). Germline V CDR1 and CDR2: SGHRS, YFSETQ. This CDR3 comprises 15 residues. V was trimmed by 4 bases and J by 3 bases, leaving 16 bases between them. CDR3: CASSPVSQGYTEAFF. For the CDR3, the DNA is TGCGCCAGCAGCCCTGTAAGTCAGGGGTACACTGAAGCTTTCTTT.

The V call is TRBV7-2, the J call TRBJ1-2; the D is unclear. V lost 4 bases, J lost 0 bases, and 6 bases lay in between. The CDR3 is 13 residues long. Germline CDR1 SGHTA, CDR2 FQGNSA. This chain's CDR3 is CASSYLANYGYTF. DNA for the CDR3: TGTGCCAGCAGCTATCTCGCTAACTATGGCTACACCTTC. Based on the CDR3 plus reference TRBV7-2 and TRBJ1-2, the full variable domain is GAGVSQSPSNKVTEKGKDVELRCDPISGHTALYWYRQSLGQGLEFLIYFQGNSAPDKSGLPSDRFSAERTGGSVSTLTIQRTQQEDSAVYLCASSYLANYGYTFGSGTRLTVV.

This clone was counted between two and nine times. The chain has TRBV7-3 and TRBJ1-1; the D is unclear. The germline gives CDR1 SGHTA, CDR2 FQGTGA. The CDR3 extends over 13 amino acids. Trimming shortened V by 5 bases and J by 6 bases, and 13 bases separated the two germline ends. CDR3 sequence reads: CASSPSLFAEAFF. As DNA, the CDR3 is TGTGCCAGCAGCCCTAGCCTTTTCGCTGAAGCTTTCTTT.

The genes are TRBV19 and TRBJ2-4; the D gene is possibly TRBD2 (5 bases). Germline V gene lookup returns CDR1 LNHDA and CDR2 SQIVND (reference sequence). The CDR3 has 14 residues. Deletions cut 5 bases from V and 4 bases from J, with 12 bases between. The CDR3 sequence: CASSLSTGKNIQYF. The DNA for the CDR3 is TGTGCCAGTAGTCTCTCGACGGGGAAAAACATTCAGTACTTC. The entire variable domain, with the rest obtained from reference TRBV19 and TRBJ2-4, is as follows: DGGITQSPKYLFRKEGQNVTLSCEQNLNHDAMYWYRQDPGQGLRLIYYSQIVNDFQKGDIAEGYSVSREKKESFPLTVTSAQKNPTAFYLCASSLSTGKNIQYFGAGTRLSVL.

V usage is TRBV7-9 and J usage is TRBJ2-3, with a possible D match to TRBD2 (6 bases). Germline CDR1 SEHNR, CDR2 FQNEAQ (reference sequence). V lost 2 bases, J lost 0 bases, and 12 bases lay in between. The CDR3 has 16 amino acids. The CDR3 nucleotides read TGTGCCAGCAGCTTATTCGGGGGTTCTAGCACAGATACGCAGTATTTT. Amino acid sequence: CASSLFGGSSTDTQYF.

The V gene is TRBV2, the J gene TRBJ2-5; unclear D gene. V was cut by 7 bases and J by 1 base, with 16 bases left in between. CDR3 length: 15 residues. Germline lookup yields CDR1 SNHLY and CDR2 FYNNEI. The CDR3 reads CASTLLGLGQETQYF. DNA for the CDR3: TGTGCCAGCACCCTCCTCGGGCTAGGCCAAGAGACCCAGTACTTC.

This sequence joins TRBV19 and TRBJ1-3; D is uncertain. V dropped 11 bases and J dropped 0 bases, with 14 bases sitting between them. Germline loops: CDR1 LNHDA, CDR2 SQIVND (reference sequence). The CDR3 is made up of 14 amino acids. CDR3 protein: CAAWAFTSGNTIYF. DNA for the CDR3: TGTGCCGCTTGGGCGTTTACCTCTGGAAACACCATATATTTT.

This clone was counted only a few times. CDR3 DNA: TGTGCCAGTACCCCGGACCGGGACAGGTTCAACTATGGCTACACCTTC. Encoded protein: CASTPDRDRFNYGYTF. The rearrangement joins TRBV19 to TRBJ1-2; TRBD1 matches 8 bases. Germline V gene data show CDR1 as LNHDA and CDR2 as SQIVND (reference sequence). The CDR3 has 16 amino acids. V was clipped by 7 bases and J by 2 bases; unmatched bases: 12. The full variable domain, rest sourced from reference TRBV19 and TRBJ1-2, is DGGITQSPKYLFRKEGQNVTLSCEQNLNHDAMYWYRQDPGQGLRLIYYSQIVNDFQKGDIAEGYSVSREKKESFPLTVTSAQKNPTAFYLCASTPDRDRFNYGYTFGSGTRLTVV.

This sequence joins TRBV9 and TRBJ2-1; maybe TRBD2 (5 bases). CDR3 size: 14 residues. Looked up from germline, CDR1 is SGDLS and CDR2 is YYNGEE. Trimming took off 3 bases at V and 6 bases at J, with 13 bases between the two ends. For the CDR3, the DNA is TGTGCCAGCAGCGGGCGGGTTAGTATCAATGAGCAGTTCTTC. Translated, it gives CASSGRVSINEQFF.

The rearrangement uses TRBV2 and TRBJ2-3, with 10 bases that match TRBD1. Trimming cost V 5 bases and J 3 bases; bases outside gene matches: 5. Germline loops: CDR1 SNHLY, CDR2 FYNNEI. This CDR3 is built from 15 residues. The chain's CDR3 is CASSLDRGRTDTQYF. The CDR3 DNA sequence: TGTGCCAGCAGTCTTGACAGGGGGCGAACAGATACGCAGTATTTT. Combining the CDR3 with reference TRBV2 and TRBJ2-3 gives the whole variable domain EPEVTQTPSHQVTQMGQEVILRCVPISNHLYFYWYRQILGQKVEFLVSFYNNEISEKSEIFDDQFSVERPDGSNFTLKIRSTKLEDSAMYFCASSLDRGRTDTQYFGPGTRLTVL.

This rearrangement joins TRBV7-9 to TRBJ2-1; TRBD2 aligns across 10 bases. This CDR3 is 17 amino acids long. Germline V gives CDR1 SEHNR, CDR2 FQNEAQ (reference sequence). V lost 0 bases and J lost 4; bases outside the gene matches: 6. The CDR3 here is CASSLAPSGGAYNEQFF. In DNA form, the CDR3 reads TGTGCCAGCAGCTTAGCCCCCAGCGGGGGGGCTTACAATGAGCAGTTCTTC.

The chain uses TRBV18 and TRBJ1-6; TRBD1 agrees at 10 bases. The CDR3 totals 15 residues. J gave up 9 bases and V 2 bases, and 4 bases lay outside the gene matches. Germline V gene sequence: CDR1 KGHSH, CDR2 LQKENI. The DNA of the CDR3 is TGTGCCAGCTCACCAAGACAGGGGGCAGGTTCACCCCTCCACTTT. Its translation: CASSPRQGAGSPLHF.